A selection of T cell receptor beta chains follows, all from one sample in a study of OX40 agonist ivuxolimab in advanced cancers. Using immunoSEQ multiplex PCR, the repertoire was profiled, and TCRdb retains in-frame clones only, with some absent. The sample includes about 61,000 clones, 70% to 90% of them seen just once. The sequenced sample was CD4+ or CD8+ T cells sorted from blood, obtained in a trial of the OX40 agonist ivuxolimab. These receptors originate from an adult with an advanced solid tumor such as melanoma, head and neck, liver or kidney cancer. CDR3s include the opening cysteine and the closing phenylalanine or tryptophan. The order of the fields is V gene, D gene, clone size, J gene, CDR3 protein, CDR3 DNA. A D gene is named only where the DNA matches it firmly. Only some rows state a clone size, as once, few, many or a class for expanded clones.

TRBV25-1,NA,few,TRBJ1-6,CASTPGKYNSPLHF,TGTGCCAGCACCCCAGGAAAGTACAATTCACCCCTCCACTTT
TRBV5-1,NA,NA,TRBJ1-2,CASAPGGDGYTF,TGCGCCAGCGCCCCCGGGGGGGATGGCTACACCTTC
TRBV5-4,NA,NA,TRBJ2-5,CASSWGGRGLETQYF,TGTGCCAGCAGCTGGGGGGGCCGCGGGTTAGAGACCCAGTACTTC
TRBV9,NA,NA,TRBJ1-6,CASSVGRNNSPLHF,TGTGCCAGCAGCGTAGGAAGGAATAATTCACCCCTCCACTTT
TRBV2,NA,NA,TRBJ1-1,CASRQYTEAFF,TGTGCCAGCCGCCAGTACACTGAAGCTTTCTTT
TRBV25-1,NA,NA,TRBJ2-7,CASSPSPAHEQYF,TGTGCCAGCAGTCCCTCCCCGGCCCACGAGCAGTACTTC
TRBV18,NA,NA,TRBJ2-3,CASSPTVLSSTTDTQYF,TGTGCCAGCTCACCAACAGTGTTGAGCAGCACCACAGATACGCAGTATTTT
TRBV6-1,NA,NA,TRBJ2-3,CASTWWGTNPNTQYF,TGTGCCAGCACGTGGTGGGGGACAAACCCAAATACGCAGTATTTT
TRBV5-5,NA,NA,TRBJ1-4,CASSSYTSGGEKLFF,TGTGCCAGCAGCTCTTACACGTCGGGGGGTGAAAAACTGTTTTTT
TRBV9,NA,NA,TRBJ1-1,CASSVALFTEAFF,TGTGCCAGCAGCGTAGCTCTCTTCACTGAAGCTTTCTTT
TRBV5-8,NA,NA,TRBJ1-2,CASSYYGYTF,TGTGCCAGCAGTTACTATGGCTACACCTTC
TRBV29-1,NA,NA,TRBJ1-1,CSVGVWNTEAFF,TGCAGCGTGGGAGTATGGAACACTGAAGCTTTCTTT
TRBV19,TRBD2,NA,TRBJ2-3,CASSSGTSGGDTQYF,TGTGCCAGTAGTAGCGGGACTAGCGGGGGTGATACGCAGTATTTT
TRBV18,NA,NA,TRBJ2-1,CASSEGSYNEQFF,TGTGCCAGCTCGGAGGGATCCTACAATGAGCAGTTCTTC
TRBV10-2,NA,NA,TRBJ1-6,CATQGQYSPLHF,TGCGCCACCCAGGGGCAGTATTCACCCCTCCACTTT
TRBV15,NA,NA,TRBJ2-7,CATSRDKGGYYEQYF,TGTGCCACCAGCAGAGATAAGGGGGGTTACTACGAGCAGTACTTC
TRBV5-4,TRBD2,NA,TRBJ2-1,CASSRRAGGGDEQFF,TGTGCCAGCAGCCGACGAGCGGGGGGAGGGGATGAGCAGTTCTTC
TRBV7-2,TRBD2,NA,TRBJ2-7,CASSLATSGGTYEQYF,TGTGCCAGCAGCCTGGCGACTAGCGGGGGCACCTACGAGCAGTACTTC
TRBV5-1,TRBD1,NA,TRBJ2-3,CASSSTGASTDTQYF,TGCGCCAGCAGCTCCACAGGGGCTAGCACAGATACGCAGTATTTT
TRBV9,NA,NA,TRBJ2-2,CASSLQSLATGELFF,TGTGCCAGCAGCCTTCAATCGTTGGCGACCGGGGAGCTGTTTTTT
TRBV18,NA,NA,TRBJ2-1,CASSPLDGSSYNEQFF,TGTGCCAGCTCACCCCTAGACGGGAGCTCCTACAATGAGCAGTTCTTC
TRBV5-1,TRBD1,NA,TRBJ1-4,CASSPTGANEKLFF,TGCGCCAGCAGCCCGACAGGGGCTAATGAAAAACTGTTTTTT
TRBV7-9,TRBD1,NA,TRBJ2-4,CASSFLGTGGPRKLNIQYF,TGTGCCAGCAGCTTCTTAGGGACAGGGGGCCCCAGGAAATTAAACATTCAGTACTTC
TRBV6-1,NA,once,TRBJ1-3,CASSEPGQSSGNTIYF,TGTGCCAGCAGTGAACCCGGACAGAGCTCTGGAAACACCATATATTTT
TRBV11-1,TRBD1,NA,TRBJ1-2,CASSSRDRGNYGYTF,TGTGCCAGCAGCAGCCGGGACAGGGGGAACTATGGCTACACCTTC
TRBV27,NA,NA,TRBJ1-1,CASSSAASSIWTEAFF,TGTGCCAGCAGTTCGGCGGCCTCATCTATTTGGACTGAAGCTTTCTTT
TRBV5-3,NA,NA,TRBJ1-1,CARSLTGEAFF,TGTGCCAGAAGCTTGACAGGAGAAGCTTTCTTT
TRBV5-8,TRBD1,NA,TRBJ1-1,CASSQRQGMNTEAFF,TGTGCCAGCAGCCAGAGACAGGGAATGAACACTGAAGCTTTCTTT
TRBV5-1,NA,NA,TRBJ1-4,CASSARAASTNEKLFF,TGCGCCAGCAGCGCCCGGGCGGCTTCAACTAATGAAAAACTGTTTTTT
TRBV18,NA,NA,TRBJ2-3,CASSPGLGGAGGHEDTQYF,TGTGCCAGCTCACCTGGGCTCGGCGGGGCAGGGGGGCATGAAGATACGCAGTATTTT
TRBV19,NA,NA,TRBJ1-2,CASSARDPGYTF,TGTGCCAGTAGTGCCCGGGACCCCGGCTACACCTTC
TRBV6-5,TRBD2,NA,TRBJ2-3,CASSVRQRGPQYF,TGTGCCAGCAGCGTCCGCCAGCGGGGACCGCAGTATTTT
TRBV2,TRBD2,NA,TRBJ2-3,CASRGTTTTDTQYF,TGTGCCAGCAGAGGGACTACCACCACAGATACGCAGTATTTT
TRBV19,NA,few,TRBJ1-5,CASSIWGQPQHF,TGTGCCAGTAGTATTTGGGGTCAGCCCCAGCATTTT
TRBV7-2,NA,NA,TRBJ1-2,CASSLVGQTYGYTF,TGTGCCAGCAGCTTAGTGGGTCAGACCTATGGCTACACCTTC
TRBV7-9,NA,NA,TRBJ1-2,CASSLEGPSGGYTF,TGTGCCAGCAGCTTAGAGGGCCCCTCGGGGGGCTACACCTTC
TRBV25-1,NA,NA,TRBJ1-3,CASSEAGSGNTIYF,TGTGCCAGCAGTGAAGCAGGGTCGGGAAACACCATATATTTT
TRBV7-8,NA,NA,TRBJ2-7,CASSKPGRASYEQYF,TGTGCCAGCAGTAAACCGGGCCGCGCATCCTACGAGCAGTACTTC
TRBV5-6,TRBD1,NA,TRBJ1-1,CASSRRQGHQAFF,TGTGCCAGCAGCCGCCGACAGGGGCATCAAGCTTTCTTT
TRBV4-2,NA,NA,TRBJ2-3,CASSQEPKRPSTDTQYF,TGTGCCAGCAGCCAAGAGCCCAAGCGGCCTAGCACAGATACGCAGTATTTT
TRBV6-1,TRBD2,NA,TRBJ2-3,CASSVTSGSTSTDTQYF,TGTGCCAGCAGTGTGACTAGCGGGTCAACTAGCACAGATACGCAGTATTTT
TRBV9,TRBD2,NA,TRBJ2-7,CASSPSGGGEQYF,TGTGCCAGCAGCCCTAGCGGGGGCGGGGAGCAGTACTTC
TRBV5-1,TRBD1,NA,TRBJ2-1,CASSLGTGGFYEQFF,TGCGCCAGCAGCTTGGGGACAGGGGGTTTCTATGAGCAGTTCTTC
TRBV5-8,NA,NA,TRBJ2-2,CASSLLGTTATGELFF,TGTGCCAGCAGCCTGTTGGGGACGACGGCCACCGGGGAGCTGTTTTTT
TRBV4-2,NA,medium-sized,TRBJ1-1,CASSRGPRDTEAFF,TGTGCCAGCAGCCGGGGACCACGGGACACTGAAGCTTTCTTT
TRBV7-2,NA,NA,TRBJ2-3,CASSIRGADTQYF,TGTGCCAGCAGCATTAGGGGGGCAGATACGCAGTATTTT